The sequence of this T cell receptor beta chain was determined in a study of T-cell memory formation after mild COVID-19 (dated by TCRdb to the early 2020s). Regarding the research as a whole: TCR sequence clusters from the two donors were found to be largely donor specific. In two donors, T-cell clones that expanded and contracted after mild COVID-19 were followed by sequencing TCRalpha and TCRbeta repertoires longitudinally. The cohort was made up of two young adult volunteers, one female and one male, who were previously healthy.

Ficoll-Paque density gradient centrifugation was used to isolate PBMCs. Overall study outcomes, separate from this receptor: Only a couple of mild cases were covered in the study, and larger cohorts including severe cases with pre-infection samples were considered necessary. Clones contracting from day 15 to 85 had balanced CD4/CD8 phenotypes, while a second wave expanding from day 15 to 37 was biased towards CD4+. The detection of some responding clones in pre-infection memory suggests that pre-existing cross-reactive memory T cells joined the SARS-CoV-2 response. The second-wave clones that peaked on day 37 were not confirmed to be SARS-CoV-2 specific. Contracting CD4+ clones turned up mainly in the CM and EM memory subsets, whereas EMRA was where CD8+ clones were enriched.

This clonotype appeared a few times. The antigen this receptor binds is unknown. Per-base qualities were not stored, and no clone one base away is much larger. Clipping removes 8 bases from V and 5 bases from J, with 15 as the unmatched junction base count. The CDR3 covers 16 residues, taking in both the cysteine and the phenylalanine. Of all the DNA, just the CDR3 is kept, 48 bases in frame from base 1. The instrument was an Illumina NovaSeq 6000. TCRalpha and TCRbeta cDNA libraries were built by 5'RACE with constant-segment primers, adding sample barcodes and unique molecular identifiers. RNA was extracted from every sample with Trizol reagent. Libraries were amplified in two PCR steps, with a second sample barcode and Illumina TruSeq adapters added in the second step. The libraries were sequenced on an Illumina NovaSeq using 2 x 150 bp paired-end reads. The authors' pipeline ran thus. The reads were demultiplexed and collapsed into UMI-guided consensus sequences using migec v1.2.7. Using mixcr v2.1.11, UMI consensuses were aligned to TRA and TRB V and J templates and then assembled into clonotypes. Expanded or contracted clonotypes were those called significant by both edgeR and NoisET, with noise models trained on biological replicates. edgeR calls used a false discovery rate-adjusted p below 0.01 and a log2 fold-change threshold of 1. As an exploratory analysis of dynamics, max-normalized trajectories of the 1000 most abundant clonotypes were examined with PCA combined with hierarchical clustering. Each responding clone was given a CD4 or CD8 phenotype based on the CD4+ and CD8+ repertoires, which had been sequenced separately. TCRdb's own reprocessing of the public reads used fastp at Q25 and MiXCR and kept productive beta chains. Each CDR3 protein appears once, grouped with its most common genes and DNA. The V and J calls here are based on TCRdb, not the publication. A total of hundreds of thousands of distinct CDR3 sequences appear in this sample, roughly 20% of them only once. The ten largest clonotypes hold about an eighth of the sample.

The chain was built from TRBV12-3 or TRBV12-4 and TRBJ2-5; 9 bases in the middle match TRBD1. The receptor comes from an adult woman who had mild COVID-19 (a few samples of this study predate the infection). The sample titles of this study are shuffled in the database, so cell type and time point are left out; the donor was told from shared clones. Sequenced material: PBMCs or a T cell subset sorted from them (not recorded which). CDR3 reads: CASGDSGQGVWETQYF. The nucleotides are TGTGCCAGCGGCGACTCGGGACAGGGTGTTTGGGAGACCCAGTACTTC.